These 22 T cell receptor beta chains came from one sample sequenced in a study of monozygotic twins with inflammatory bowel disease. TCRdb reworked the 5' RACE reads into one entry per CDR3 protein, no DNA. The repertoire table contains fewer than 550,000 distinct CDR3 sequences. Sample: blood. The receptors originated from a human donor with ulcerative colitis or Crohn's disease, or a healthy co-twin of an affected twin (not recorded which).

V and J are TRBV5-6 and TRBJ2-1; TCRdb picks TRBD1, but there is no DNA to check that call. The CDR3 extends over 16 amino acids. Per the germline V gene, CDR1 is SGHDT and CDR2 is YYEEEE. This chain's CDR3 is CASSFRALLSTNEQFF.

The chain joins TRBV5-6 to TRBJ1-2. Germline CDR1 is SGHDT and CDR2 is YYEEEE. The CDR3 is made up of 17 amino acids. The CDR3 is CASSLEGSATLNYGYTF.

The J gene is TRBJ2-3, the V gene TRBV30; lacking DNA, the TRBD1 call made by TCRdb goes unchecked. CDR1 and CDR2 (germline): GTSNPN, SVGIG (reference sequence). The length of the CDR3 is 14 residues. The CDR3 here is CAWSKKGMGDTQYF.

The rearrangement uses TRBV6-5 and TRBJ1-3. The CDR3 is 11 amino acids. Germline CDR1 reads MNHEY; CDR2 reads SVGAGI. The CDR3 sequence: CATTLGNTIYF.

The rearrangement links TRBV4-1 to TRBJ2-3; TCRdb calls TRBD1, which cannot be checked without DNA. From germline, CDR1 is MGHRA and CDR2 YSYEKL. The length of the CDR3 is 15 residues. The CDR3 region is CASSPDTRSTDTQYF.

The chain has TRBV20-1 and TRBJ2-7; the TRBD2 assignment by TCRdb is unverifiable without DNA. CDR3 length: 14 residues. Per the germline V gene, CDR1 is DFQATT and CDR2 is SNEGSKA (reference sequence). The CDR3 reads CSARDGSGSIEQYF.

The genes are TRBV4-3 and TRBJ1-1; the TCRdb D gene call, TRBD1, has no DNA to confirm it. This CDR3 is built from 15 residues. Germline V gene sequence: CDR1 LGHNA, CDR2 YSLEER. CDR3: CASSQGQPGDTEAFF.

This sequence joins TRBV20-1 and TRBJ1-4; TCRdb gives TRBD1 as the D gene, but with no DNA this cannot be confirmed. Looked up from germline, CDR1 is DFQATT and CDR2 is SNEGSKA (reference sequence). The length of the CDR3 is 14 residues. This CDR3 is CSAERGRTNEKLFF.

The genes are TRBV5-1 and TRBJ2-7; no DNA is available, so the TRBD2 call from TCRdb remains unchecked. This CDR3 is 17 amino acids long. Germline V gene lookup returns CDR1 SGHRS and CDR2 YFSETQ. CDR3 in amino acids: CASSPAGRAGLSYEQYF. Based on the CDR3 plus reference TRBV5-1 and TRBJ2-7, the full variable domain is KAGVTQTPRYLIKTRGQQVTLSCSPISGHRSVSWYQQTPGQGLQFLFEYFSETQRNKGNFPGRFSGRQFSNSRSEMNVSTLELGDSALYLCASSPAGRAGLSYEQYFGPGTRLTVT.

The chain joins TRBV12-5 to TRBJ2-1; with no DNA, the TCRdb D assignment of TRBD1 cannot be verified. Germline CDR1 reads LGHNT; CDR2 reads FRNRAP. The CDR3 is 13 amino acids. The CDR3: CASGPGQGNEQFF. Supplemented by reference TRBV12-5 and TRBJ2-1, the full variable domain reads DARVTQTPRHKVTEMGQEVTMRCQPILGHNTVFWYRQTMMQGLELLAYFRNRAPLDDSGMPKDRFSAEMPDATLATLKIQPSEPRDSAVYFCASGPGQGNEQFFGPGTRLTVL.

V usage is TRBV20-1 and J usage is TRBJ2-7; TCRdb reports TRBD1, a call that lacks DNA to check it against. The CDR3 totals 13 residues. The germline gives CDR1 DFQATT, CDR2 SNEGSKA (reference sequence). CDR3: CSAKRTGGYEQYF.

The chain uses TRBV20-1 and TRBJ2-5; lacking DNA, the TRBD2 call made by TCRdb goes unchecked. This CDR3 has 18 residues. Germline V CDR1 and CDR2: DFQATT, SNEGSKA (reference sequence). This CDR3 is CSARGPPSRLGRPETQYF.

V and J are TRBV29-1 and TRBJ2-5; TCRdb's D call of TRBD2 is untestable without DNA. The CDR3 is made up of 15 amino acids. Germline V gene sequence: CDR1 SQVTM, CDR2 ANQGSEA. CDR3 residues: CSVGTSGGTQETQYF.

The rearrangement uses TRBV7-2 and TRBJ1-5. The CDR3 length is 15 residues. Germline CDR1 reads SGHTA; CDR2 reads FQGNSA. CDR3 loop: CASSPREGPGQPQHF.

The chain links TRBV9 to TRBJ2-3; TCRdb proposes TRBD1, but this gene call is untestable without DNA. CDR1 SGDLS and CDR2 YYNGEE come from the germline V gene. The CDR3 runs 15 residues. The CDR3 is CASSAWDGRTDTQYF.

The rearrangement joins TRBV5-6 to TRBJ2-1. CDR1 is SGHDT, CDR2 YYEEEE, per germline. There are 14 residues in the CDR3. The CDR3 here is CASSSGSRYYEQFF.

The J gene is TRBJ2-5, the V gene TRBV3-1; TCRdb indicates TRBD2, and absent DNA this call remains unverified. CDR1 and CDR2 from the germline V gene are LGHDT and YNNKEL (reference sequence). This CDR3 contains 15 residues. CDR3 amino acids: CASSQVGTSGETQYF.

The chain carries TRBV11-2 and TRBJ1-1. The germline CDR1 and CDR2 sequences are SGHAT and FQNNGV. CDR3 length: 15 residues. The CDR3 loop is CASSLVLLQENEAFF.

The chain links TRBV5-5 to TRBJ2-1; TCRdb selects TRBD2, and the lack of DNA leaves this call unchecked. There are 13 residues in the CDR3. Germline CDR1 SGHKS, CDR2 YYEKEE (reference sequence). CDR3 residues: CASSPSSINEQFF. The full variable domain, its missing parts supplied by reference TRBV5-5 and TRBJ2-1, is DAGVTQSPTHLIKTRGQQVTLRCSPISGHKSVSWYQQVLGQGPQFIFQYYEKEERGRGNFPDRFSARQFPNYSSELNVNALLLGDSALYLCASSPSSINEQFFGPGTRLTVL.

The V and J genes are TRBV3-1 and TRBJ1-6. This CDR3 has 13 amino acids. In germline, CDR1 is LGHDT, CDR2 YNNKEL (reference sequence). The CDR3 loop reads CASSHITNSPLHF.

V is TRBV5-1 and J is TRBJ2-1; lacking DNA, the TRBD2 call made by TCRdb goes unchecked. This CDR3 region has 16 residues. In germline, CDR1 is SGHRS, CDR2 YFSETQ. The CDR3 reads CASSLQRLGGDNEQFF.

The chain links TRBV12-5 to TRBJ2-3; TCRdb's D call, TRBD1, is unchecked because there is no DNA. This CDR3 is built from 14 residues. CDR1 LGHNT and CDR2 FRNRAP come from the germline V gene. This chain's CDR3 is CASGTGQAGDTQYF.